The present entry profiles one TCR beta chain with its context. Its antigen is not identified. CDR3 length: 17 residues. Germline assignment: CDR1 SGHTA and CDR2 FQGNSA. Trimming took 1 base from V and 4 from J, leaving 14 bases between them. The entry originates in a study of cytomegalovirus exposure and HLA in healthy donors. General study points: Accurate predictions that matched the HLA-A and HLA-B alleles of most subjects were reportedly made from TCR beta sequences.

PCR involved 60 Vbeta and 13 Jbeta primers. Produced via immunoSEQ multiplex PCR; TCRdb's table is partial and in-frame only. The repertoire consists of approximately 150,000 clones, with around 77% occurring once and the leading ten covering over 1.2%. Sequenced sample: PBMCs. The chain links TRBV7-2 to TRBJ1-6; D not resolved. The receptor was isolated from a man aged 55 to 70 in good health and CMV-seronegative. In DNA, the CDR3 is TGTGCCAGCAGCTTAGGGGAGGGTGGCGATTATAATTCACCCCTCCACTTT. Protein product: CASSLGEGGDYNSPLHF.